This T cell receptor (beta chain) was recovered during a study of blood T cell repertoires in COVID-19. Looking at the study overall: The United States, Italy and Spain were the sources of the acute and convalescent COVID-19 samples. Nucleic acid was either cDNA or gDNA, and it came from T cells, B-cell-depleted T cells, or PBMCs.

Under the authors' procedure: Amplification with reference gene primers provided the estimates of nucleated cell counts. TCRdb's copy holds only in-frame clones and misses some; the assay was immunoSEQ multiplex PCR. That table gives V, J and clone size, and the DNA gave D and trimming. The sample shows about 160,000 clones, approximately 84% of them seen only once. The source material was peripheral blood. This sequence originates from a woman older than 75 with acute or convalescent COVID-19.

DNA for the CDR3: TGTGCCAGCAGCCCCCTAGCGGGAGGGCCTCACGAGCAGTACTTC. Amino acids: CASSPLAGGPHEQYF. This chain uses TRBV11-2 with TRBJ2-7, with 12 bases identical to TRBD2. With 5 bases clipped from V and 5 bases from J, the junction kept 7 bases outside the gene matches. The CDR3 has 15 residues. Per the germline V gene, CDR1 is SGHAT and CDR2 is FQNNGV.